This T cell receptor beta chain was recorded in a study of T cell responses to AZD1222 COVID-19 vaccine. Some clones are missing from TCRdb's copy, which holds only in-frame ones; the method was immunoSEQ multiplex PCR. The data hold 140,000 or so clones, with 70% to 90% observed a single time. This CDR3 contains 14 residues. V lost 3 bases and J 5 bases, leaving 13 bases between the germline ends. Germline V gene sequence: CDR1 SGHAT, CDR2 FQDESV (reference sequence). V usage is TRBV11-1 and J usage is TRBJ1-1; possibly TRBD1 for D (5 bases). The TCR originated in an adult who received the MenACWY meningococcal vaccine as a control. The source material was peripheral blood, sampled 28 days after the second dose of the MenACWY control vaccine. CDR3 residues: CASSFSDGGTEAFF. The CDR3 DNA sequence: TGTGCCAGCAGCTTTTCCGATGGGGGGACTGAAGCTTTCTTT.